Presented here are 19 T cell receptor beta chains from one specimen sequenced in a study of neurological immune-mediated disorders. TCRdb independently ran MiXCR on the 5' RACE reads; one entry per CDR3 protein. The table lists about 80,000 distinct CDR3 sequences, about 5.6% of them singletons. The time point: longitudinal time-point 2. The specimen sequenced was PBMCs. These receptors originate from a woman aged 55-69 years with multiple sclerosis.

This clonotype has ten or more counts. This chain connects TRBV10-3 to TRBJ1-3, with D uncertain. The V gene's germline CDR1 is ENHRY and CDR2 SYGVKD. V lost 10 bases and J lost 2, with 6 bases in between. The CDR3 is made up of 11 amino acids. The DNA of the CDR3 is TGTGCCACCGCGACTGGAAACACCATATATTTT. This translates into CATATGNTIYF.

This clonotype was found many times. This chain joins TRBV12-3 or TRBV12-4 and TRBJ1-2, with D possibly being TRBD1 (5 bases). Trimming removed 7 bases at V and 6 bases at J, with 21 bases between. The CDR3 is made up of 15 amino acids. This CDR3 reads CASKAGAGGRDGYTF. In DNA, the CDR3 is TGTGCCAGCAAGGCCGGGGCCGGGGGTCGCGATGGCTACACCTTC.

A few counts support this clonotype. The CDR3 reads CASRGGSKTYEQYF. As DNA, the CDR3 is TGTGCCAGTCGCGGGGGGTCGAAGACCTACGAGCAGTACTTC. The chain couples TRBV19 to TRBJ2-7, with TRBD2 identical over 8 bases. J lost 2 bases, V lost 8 bases, and 8 bases had no gene match. Germline assignment: CDR1 LNHDA and CDR2 SQIVND (reference sequence). The CDR3 extends over 14 amino acids.

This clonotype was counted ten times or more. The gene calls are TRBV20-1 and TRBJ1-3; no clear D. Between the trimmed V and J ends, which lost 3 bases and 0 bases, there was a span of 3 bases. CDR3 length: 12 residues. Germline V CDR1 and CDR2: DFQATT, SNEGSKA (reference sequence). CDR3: CSASPSGNTIYF. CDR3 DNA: TGCAGTGCTAGCCCCTCTGGAAACACCATATATTTT.

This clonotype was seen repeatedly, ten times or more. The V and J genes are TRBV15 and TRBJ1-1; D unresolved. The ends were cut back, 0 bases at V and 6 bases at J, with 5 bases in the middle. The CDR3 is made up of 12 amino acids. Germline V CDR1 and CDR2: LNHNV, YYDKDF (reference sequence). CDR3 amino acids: CATSRDWSEAFF. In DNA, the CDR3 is TGTGCCACCAGCAGAGATTGGTCTGAAGCTTTCTTT.

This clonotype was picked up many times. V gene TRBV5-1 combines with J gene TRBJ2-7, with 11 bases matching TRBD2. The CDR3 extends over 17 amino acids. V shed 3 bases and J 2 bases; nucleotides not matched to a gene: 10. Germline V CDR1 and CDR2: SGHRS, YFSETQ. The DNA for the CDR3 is TGCGCCAGCAGCTCCCTAGCGGGGGGCGTTAATACCTACGAGCAGTACTTC. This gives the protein CASSSLAGGVNTYEQYF.

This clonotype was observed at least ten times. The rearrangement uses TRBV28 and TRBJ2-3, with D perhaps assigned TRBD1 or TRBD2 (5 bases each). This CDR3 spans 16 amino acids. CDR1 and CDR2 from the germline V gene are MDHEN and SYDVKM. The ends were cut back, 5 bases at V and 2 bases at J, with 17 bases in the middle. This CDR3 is CASSTSGWDATDTQYF. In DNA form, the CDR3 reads TGTGCCAGCAGTACGTCCGGTTGGGACGCCACAGATACGCAGTATTTT. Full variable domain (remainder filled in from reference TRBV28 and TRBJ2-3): DVKVTQSSRYLVKRTGEKVFLECVQDMDHENMFWYRQDPGLGLRLIYFSYDVKMKEKGDIPEGYSVSREKKERFSLILESASTNQTSMYLCASSTSGWDATDTQYFGPGTRLTVL.

The CDR3 DNA follows: TGCGCCAGCAGCACGAACAGCGGGGCCTCCTACAATGAGCAGTTCTTC. Translation: CASSTNSGASYNEQFF. The chain joins TRBV5-1 to TRBJ2-1; 7 bases are a match to TRBD2. CDR1 is SGHRS, CDR2 YFSETQ, per germline. The CDR3 runs 16 residues. Trimming at V came to 4 bases and at J to 0 bases, leaving 7 bases not matched to a gene.

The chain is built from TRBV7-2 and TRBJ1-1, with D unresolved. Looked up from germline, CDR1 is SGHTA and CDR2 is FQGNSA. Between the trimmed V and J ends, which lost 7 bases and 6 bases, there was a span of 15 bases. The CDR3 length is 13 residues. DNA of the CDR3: TGTGCCAGCACCATTATTCGATCGGCTGAAGCTTTCTTT. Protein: CASTIIRSAEAFF.

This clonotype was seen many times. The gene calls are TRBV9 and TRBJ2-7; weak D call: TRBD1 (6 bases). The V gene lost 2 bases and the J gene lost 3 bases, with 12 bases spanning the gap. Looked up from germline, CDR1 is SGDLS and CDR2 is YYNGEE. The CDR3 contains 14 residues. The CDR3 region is CASSVALGGYEQYF. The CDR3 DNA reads TGTGCCAGCAGCGTTGCCTTAGGGGGCTACGAGCAGTACTTC.

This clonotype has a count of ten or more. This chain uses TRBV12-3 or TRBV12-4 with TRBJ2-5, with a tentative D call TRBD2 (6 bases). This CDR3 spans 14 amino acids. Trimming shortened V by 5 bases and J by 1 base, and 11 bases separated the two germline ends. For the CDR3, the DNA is TGTGCCAGCAGTCACGGGGGAGGCCAAGAGACCCAGTACTTC. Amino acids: CASSHGGGQETQYF.

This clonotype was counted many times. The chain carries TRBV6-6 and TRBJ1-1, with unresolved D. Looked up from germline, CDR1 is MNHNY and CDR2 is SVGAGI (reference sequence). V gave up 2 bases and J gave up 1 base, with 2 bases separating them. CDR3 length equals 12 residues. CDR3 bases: TGTGCCAGCAGTTACCCGAACACTGAAGCTTTCTTT. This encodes CASSYPNTEAFF.

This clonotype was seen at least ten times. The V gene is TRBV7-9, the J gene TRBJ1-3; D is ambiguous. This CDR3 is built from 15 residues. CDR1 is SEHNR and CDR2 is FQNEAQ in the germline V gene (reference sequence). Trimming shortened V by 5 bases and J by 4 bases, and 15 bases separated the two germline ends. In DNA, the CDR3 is TGTGCCAGCAGCCCACCGACGGAGACAGGAAACACCATATATTTT. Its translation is CASSPPTETGNTIYF.

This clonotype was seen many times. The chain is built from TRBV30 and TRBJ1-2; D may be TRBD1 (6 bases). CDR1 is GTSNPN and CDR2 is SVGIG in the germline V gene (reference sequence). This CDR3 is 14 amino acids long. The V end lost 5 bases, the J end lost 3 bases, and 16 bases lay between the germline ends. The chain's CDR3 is CAWSIGGDYYGYTF. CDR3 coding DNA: TGTGCCTGGTCCATAGGGGGGGATTACTATGGCTACACCTTC.

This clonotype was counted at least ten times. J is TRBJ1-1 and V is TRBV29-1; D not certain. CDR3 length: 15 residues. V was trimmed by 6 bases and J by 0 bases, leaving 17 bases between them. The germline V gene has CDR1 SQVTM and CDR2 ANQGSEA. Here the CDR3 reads CSVATGQRLNTEAFF. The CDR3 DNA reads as TGCAGCGTCGCCACGGGCCAGCGTTTGAACACTGAAGCTTTCTTT.

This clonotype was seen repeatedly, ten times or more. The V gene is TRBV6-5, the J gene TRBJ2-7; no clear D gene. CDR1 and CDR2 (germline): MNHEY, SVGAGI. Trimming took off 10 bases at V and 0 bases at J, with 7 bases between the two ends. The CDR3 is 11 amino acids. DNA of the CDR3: TGTGCCACCCAGGACTCCTACGAGCAGTACTTC. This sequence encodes CATQDSYEQYF.

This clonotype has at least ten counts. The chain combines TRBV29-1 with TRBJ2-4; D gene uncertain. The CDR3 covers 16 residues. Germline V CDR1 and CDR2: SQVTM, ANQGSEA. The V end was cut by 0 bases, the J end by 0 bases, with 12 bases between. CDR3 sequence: CSVEDSKRLAKNIQYF. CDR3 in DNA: TGCAGCGTTGAAGACAGTAAAAGACTAGCCAAAAACATTCAGTACTTC. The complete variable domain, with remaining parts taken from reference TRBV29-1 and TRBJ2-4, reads SAVISQKPSRDICQRGTSLTIQCQVDSQVTMMFWYRQQPGQSLTLIATANQGSEATYESGFVIDKFPISRPNLTFSTLTVSNMSPEDSSIYLCSVEDSKRLAKNIQYFGAGTRLSVL.

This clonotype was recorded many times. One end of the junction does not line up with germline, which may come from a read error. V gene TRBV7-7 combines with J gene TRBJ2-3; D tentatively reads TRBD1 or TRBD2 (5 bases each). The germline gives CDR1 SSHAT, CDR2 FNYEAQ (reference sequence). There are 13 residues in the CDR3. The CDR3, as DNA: TGTGCTAGCAGCTCCGGGGCTGGGGATACGCAGTATTTT. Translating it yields CASSSGAGDTQYF.

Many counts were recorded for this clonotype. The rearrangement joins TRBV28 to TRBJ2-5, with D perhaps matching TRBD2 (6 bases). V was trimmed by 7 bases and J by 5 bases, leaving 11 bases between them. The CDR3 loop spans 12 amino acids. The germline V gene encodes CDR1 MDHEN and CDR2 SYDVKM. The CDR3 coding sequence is TGTGCCAGCACCGCCGCGGGGGAGACCCAGTACTTC. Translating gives CASTAAGETQYF. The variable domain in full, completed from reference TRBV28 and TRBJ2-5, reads DVKVTQSSRYLVKRTGEKVFLECVQDMDHENMFWYRQDPGLGLRLIYFSYDVKMKEKGDIPEGYSVSREKKERFSLILESASTNQTSMYLCASTAAGETQYFGPGTRLLVL.